A selection of T cell receptor beta chains follows, all from one sample in a study of T-cell memory formation after mild COVID-19. TCRdb reprocessed the 5' RACE reads with MiXCR, giving one entry per CDR3 protein. Of around 440,000 distinct CDR3 sequences in the sample, 18% were seen once. The material sequenced was PBMCs or a T cell subset sorted from them (not recorded which). These receptors were obtained from an adult woman who had mild COVID-19 (a few samples of this study predate the infection). Cell type and time point are not known. Each CDR3 is given with its conserved first and last residue. D genes are given only for firm matches. Some rows mark clone size as missing; the rest say once, few, many or name a class of expanded clone.

v_gene	len	j_gene	abundance	d_gene	CDR3nt	CDR3aa
TRBV18	14	TRBJ1-5	.	.	TGTGCCAGCTCACCCCAAGCGGCGAATCAGCCCCAGCATTTT	CASSPQAANQPQHF
TRBV20-1	15	TRBJ2-3	few	.	TGCAGTGCTAGAGAAGAGACAGGCTACACAGATACGCAGTATTTT	CSAREETGYTDTQYF
TRBV4-1	15	TRBJ2-5	.	TRBD1	TGCGCCAGCAGCGACTGGACAGGGGGCGGGGAGACCCAGTACTTC	CASSDWTGGGETQYF
TRBV29-1	14	TRBJ1-1	few	.	TGCAGCGTTGTTTCGGGACTTTTGAACACTGAAGCTTTCTTT	CSVVSGLLNTEAFF
TRBV24-1	15	TRBJ1-1	few	TRBD1	TGTGCCACCAGTCCCGGACAGGGGAAGAACACTGAAGCTTTCTTT	CATSPGQGKNTEAFF
TRBV15	13	TRBJ1-5	few	.	TGTGCTCCATTCAACAGGAGCAATCAGCCCCAGCATTTT	CAPFNRSNQPQHF
TRBV4-1	15	TRBJ1-6	few	.	TGCGCCAGCAGCCAAGGTCGATGGACCCAAGAGGCCCTCCACTTT	CASSQGRWTQEALHF
TRBV6-1	13	TRBJ2-1	once	TRBD2	TGTGCCAGCAGGACGGGGGGGCTGAATGAGCAGTTCTTC	CASRTGGLNEQFF
TRBV15	13	TRBJ1-1	.	.	TGTGCCACCAGCAGAGATTCAGCGGAGCGAGCTTTCTTT	CATSRDSAERAFF
TRBV7-9	15	TRBJ2-6	.	.	TGTGCCAGCAGCTTAGCGCGCATCTGGGTCACCGTCCTGACTTTC	CASSLARIWVTVLTF
TRBV12-3/TRBV12-4	16	TRBJ2-7	.	TRBD1	TGTGCCAGCAGGACAAGCAGGACAGGCAGCTCCTACGAGCAGTACTTC	CASRTSRTGSSYEQYF
TRBV29-1	13	TRBJ2-2	.	TRBD2	TGCAGCGTTGAAGAGTCCGGGAGGGGGGAGCTGTTTTTT	CSVEESGRGELFF
TRBV4-2	16	TRBJ2-1	once	.	TGTGCCATCAGCCAAGGGCTAGAGGGCTCCTACAATGAGCAGTTCTTC	CAISQGLEGSYNEQFF
TRBV3-1	16	TRBJ2-1	.	TRBD2	TGTGCCAGCAGCCAGGGCGGGACTAGACCATACAATGAGCAGTTCTTC	CASSQGGTRPYNEQFF
TRBV11-3	13	TRBJ2-1	.	.	TGTGCCAGCAGCTTAGGGGTAACTACTGAGCAGTTCTTC	CASSLGVTTEQFF
TRBV25-1	17	TRBJ2-1	.	.	TGTGCCAGCAGTGAATTGTACGAGACTAGGGCCTTTAATGAGCAGTTCTTC	CASSELYETRAFNEQFF
TRBV6-5	13	TRBJ1-6	few	.	TGTGCCAGCAGTAAAGGGGGAAACTCACCCCTCCACTTT	CASSKGGNSPLHF
TRBV12-3/TRBV12-4	11	TRBJ2-3	few	.	TGTGCCACCCTGGGGGCGGATACGCAGTATTTT	CATLGADTQYF
TRBV6-2/TRBV6-3	13	TRBJ2-1	few	TRBD2	TGTGCCAGCAGATCGGGGGGGGACAATGAGCAGTTCTTC	CASRSGGDNEQFF
TRBV7-9	14	TRBJ2-7	few	.	TGTGCCAGCAGCTCCCTCGGGGGAGCTACAAAGCAGTACTTC	CASSSLGGATKQYF
TRBV20-1	14	TRBJ1-2	few	TRBD1	TGCAGTGCTAGTCCCGGGACAGGGACGGGCGGCTACACCTTC	CSASPGTGTGGYTF
TRBV27	14	TRBJ2-5	.	TRBD2	TGTGCCAGCAGGGGAGGGGCGAGAGGAGAGACCCAGTACTTC	CASRGGARGETQYF
TRBV27	13	TRBJ1-4	few	.	TGTGCCAGCAGTTTCCGGTTTAATGAAAAACTGTTTTTT	CASSFRFNEKLFF
TRBV6-2/TRBV6-3	12	TRBJ1-2	few	.	TGTGCCAGCAGGCGGCAGGGCGGAGGCTACACCTTC	CASRRQGGGYTF
TRBV5-1	17	TRBJ1-3	.	.	TGCGCCAGCAGCTTGGCTCGGACGGTTGCATCTGGAAACACCATATATTTT	CASSLARTVASGNTIYF
TRBV5-1	12	TRBJ2-1	.	.	TGCGCCAGCAGCCCGCCCCCAGGAATGCAGTTCTTC	CASSPPPGMQFF
TRBV29-1	10	TRBJ2-1	few	.	TGCAGCGTCCCCAGGATTGAGCAGTTCTTC	CSVPRIEQFF
TRBV4-1	16	TRBJ2-1	few	.	TGCGCCAGCAGCCAAGCCGAGGGTACATCCTACAATGAGCAGTTCTTC	CASSQAEGTSYNEQFF
TRBV5-4	15	TRBJ2-7	few	TRBD1	TGTGCCAGCAGCTCCGACAGGGGGTGGGCGTGGGAGCAGTACTTC	CASSSDRGWAWEQYF
TRBV29-1	14	TRBJ2-5	.	TRBD2	TGCAGCGTTGAGGTTGTTGGCGGGGGAGAGACCCAGTACTTC	CSVEVVGGGETQYF
TRBV7-2	14	TRBJ2-7	.	TRBD2	TGTGCCAGCAGCGAGACTAGCGGGCCATACGAGCAGTACTTC	CASSETSGPYEQYF
TRBV27	15	TRBJ1-5	few	TRBD1	TGTGCCAGCAGTTTAATGAGACAGGGGGGCCAGCCCCAGCATTTT	CASSLMRQGGQPQHF
TRBV12-3/TRBV12-4	15	TRBJ1-5	few	.	TGTGCCAGCAGAGTACAGGCGAATAGCAATCAGCCCCAGCATTTT	CASRVQANSNQPQHF
TRBV19	14	TRBJ2-7	.	.	TGTGCCAGTAGTGAGGGGACCAACTACTACGAGCAGTACTTC	CASSEGTNYYEQYF
TRBV6-5	14	TRBJ2-5	.	.	TGTGCCAGCAGTACCGTCCATCCGGGGGAGACCCAGTACTTC	CASSTVHPGETQYF
TRBV7-2	14	TRBJ2-5	.	.	TGTGCCAGCAGCCGATACTCGAGCATAGAGACCCAGTACTTC	CASSRYSSIETQYF
TRBV18	14	TRBJ2-7	many	TRBD1	TGTGCCAGCTCACTTCAACGGACAGGCTACGAGCAGTACTTC	CASSLQRTGYEQYF
TRBV3-1	15	TRBJ2-1	few	TRBD2	TGTGCCAGCAGCCAGGGGACTAGCCAGGATTATGAGCAGTTCTTC	CASSQGTSQDYEQFF
TRBV11-1	14	TRBJ2-7	few	.	TGTGCCAGCAGCCTACAGGGATACTCCTACGAGCAGTACTTC	CASSLQGYSYEQYF
TRBV27	16	TRBJ2-7	.	.	TGTGCCAGCAGTTTAGGGTTAGACAGAGCGTCCTACGAGCAGTACTTC	CASSLGLDRASYEQYF
TRBV24-1	14	TRBJ1-1	few	.	TGTGCCACCAGTGACCCCCGGAAGGGAGGGGAAGCTTTCTTT	CATSDPRKGGEAFF
TRBV6-5	16	TRBJ2-5	.	TRBD2	TGTGCCAGCACTACAGATGGACTAGATAAGAGGGAGACCCAGTACTTC	CASTTDGLDKRETQYF
TRBV4-1	17	TRBJ2-1	.	TRBD1	TGCGCCAGCAGCCAAGGGAACAGGGGCACGAGTAGGGATGAGCAGTTCTTC	CASSQGNRGTSRDEQFF
TRBV30	14	TRBJ1-2	few	TRBD1	TGTGCCAAGGGGGCGGCAGGGCTCAACTATGGCTACACCTTC	CAKGAAGLNYGYTF
TRBV10-3	13	TRBJ2-1	.	.	TGTGCCATCAGTGAGTCGAACCGATACGAGCAGTTCTTC	CAISESNRYEQFF
TRBV5-1	15	TRBJ2-3	few	TRBD1	TGCGCCAGCAGCTTGGCGGACAGGGAAGGAGATACGCAGTATTTT	CASSLADREGDTQYF
TRBV29-1	14	TRBJ2-3	.	TRBD2	TGCAGCGCAAAACTAGCGGGAGAGGTGGATACGCAGTATTTT	CSAKLAGEVDTQYF
TRBV7-2	15	TRBJ2-5	.	TRBD2	TGTGCCAGCAGCTTTGCTAGCGGGGGGCTGGGGACCCAGTACTTC	CASSFASGGLGTQYF
TRBV5-1	16	TRBJ1-2	.	.	TGCGCCAGCAGCTTTGGGCAGACATTGAATGGCTATGGCTACACCTTC	CASSFGQTLNGYGYTF
TRBV24-1	11	TRBJ2-7	.	.	TGTGCCACCAGTGATGGATACGAGCAGTACTTC	CATSDGYEQYF
TRBV10-1	12	TRBJ2-7	.	.	TGCGCCAGCATTTGGGGGCACTACGAGCAGTACTTC	CASIWGHYEQYF
TRBV4-3	18	TRBJ2-5	.	.	TGCGCCAGCAGCCAAGGATCTCGGGCGCCCTCGTACCAAGAGACCCAGTACTTC	CASSQGSRAPSYQETQYF
TRBV5-1	14	TRBJ2-7	few	TRBD1	TGCGCCAGCAGTTGGACAGGGACCTCCTACGAGCAGTACTTC	CASSWTGTSYEQYF
TRBV7-8	17	TRBJ1-5	.	TRBD1	TGTGCCAGCAGCCAAGACAGGGGAGGATATAGCAATCAGCCCCAGCATTTT	CASSQDRGGYSNQPQHF
TRBV18	12	TRBJ1-1	few	.	TGTGCCAGCTCCATGGGGCGCACTGAAGCTTTCTTT	CASSMGRTEAFF
TRBV7-9	16	TRBJ2-2	few	TRBD1	TGTGCCAGCAGCTCAAGGGACAGGTCAACCACCGGGGAGCTGTTTTTT	CASSSRDRSTTGELFF